The next 14 T cell receptor beta chains were all read from a single sample in a study of T cell repertoires in cytomegalovirus infection. TCRdb reprocessed the reads via MiXCR and lists one record per CDR3 protein. The sample contains about 470,000 distinct CDR3 sequences, approximately 42% of which appear only once. For these receptors, no antigen is known. Sample: cultured PBMCs, taken from culture after CMV antigen stimulation. These receptors were collected from a human donor in good health (CMV status not recorded). Some clones in this sample may be carry-over from other donors' samples.

The rearrangement joins TRBV15 to TRBJ2-4; 7 bases fit TRBD2. Germline values: CDR1 LNHNV, CDR2 YYDKDF (reference sequence). The V gene end was trimmed by 6 bases and the J gene end by 6 bases; junction bases not matched to a gene: 5. CDR3 length equals 13 residues. The CDR3 loop is CATRERGINIQYF. CDR3 bases: TGTGCCACCAGAGAGCGGGGAATAAACATTCAGTACTTC.

This clonotype came up a few times. This chain joins TRBV6-1 and TRBJ2-3; the D is unclear. CDR1 is MNHNS, CDR2 SASEGT, per germline. V gave up 2 bases and J gave up 2 bases, with 11 bases separating them. The CDR3 is 15 amino acids. The CDR3 loop reads CASSESGVSTDTQYF. DNA of the CDR3: TGTGCCAGCAGTGAATCTGGGGTATCCACAGATACGCAGTATTTT.

In its sample, this clonotype was seen once. The chain joins TRBV5-4 to TRBJ1-2, with 8 bases aligning to TRBD1. The CDR3 is made up of 14 amino acids. Germline assignment: CDR1 SGHNT and CDR2 YYREEE (reference sequence). After removal of 4 bases from V and 6 bases from J, the junction contained 8 bases not matched to a gene. CDR3 sequence: CASSPGQGIDGYTF. DNA of the CDR3: TGTGCCAGCAGCCCTGGACAGGGAATCGATGGCTACACCTTC.

CDR3 in DNA: TGTGCCAGCAGTTTAGTGGGCTCCGGACAAGAGACCCAGTACTTC. This gives the protein CASSLVGSGQETQYF. The V gene is TRBV12-3 or TRBV12-4, the J gene TRBJ2-5; D unresolved. V was trimmed by 1 base and J by 2 bases, leaving 11 bases between them. The CDR3 totals 15 residues.

The chain links TRBV7-6 to TRBJ1-6; D is perhaps TRBD1 (5 bases). The length of the CDR3 is 15 residues. Germline CDR1 is SGHVS and CDR2 is FNYEAQ. V lost 3 bases and J lost 10, with 16 bases in between. The CDR3 nucleotides are TGTGCCAGCAGCTTTGGGGGGGGGGATCAATCACCCCTCCACTTT. It yields the protein CASSFGGGDQSPLHF.

This chain joins TRBV7-2 and TRBJ2-5; D ambiguous. Germline V gene lookup returns CDR1 SGHTA and CDR2 FQGNSA. Trimming took off 1 base at V and 1 base at J, with 7 bases between the two ends. The CDR3 is 14 residues long. Here the CDR3 reads CASSLGLTQETQYF. The CDR3 bases are TGTGCCAGCAGCTTAGGTCTAACCCAAGAGACCCAGTACTTC.

The chain employs TRBV2 and TRBJ1-2; D unresolved. Per germline, CDR1 SNHLY and CDR2 FYNNEI. V lost 4 bases, J lost 4 bases, and 10 bases lay in between. This CDR3 region has 13 residues. DNA of the CDR3: TGTGCCAGCAGTGTCGGAGAGTCCTATGGCTACACCTTC. Amino acid sequence: CASSVGESYGYTF.

This clonotype came up a few times. The chain uses TRBV7-6 and TRBJ2-7; D may be TRBD1 (6 bases). Germline V gene lookup returns CDR1 SGHVS and CDR2 FNYEAQ. The V end lost 5 bases, the J end lost 7 bases, and 18 bases lay between the germline ends. The CDR3 length is 14 residues. CDR3 coding DNA: TGTGCCAGCAGCGCGTGGACAGTACCCTGGGAGCAGTACTTC. As protein: CASSAWTVPWEQYF.

This clonotype was seen a few times. The chain has TRBV14 and TRBJ1-2; 8 bases are a match to TRBD1. Germline CDR1 and CDR2: SGHDN and FVKESK. This CDR3 region has 13 residues. Losses at the gene ends were 3 bases for V and 4 bases for J; bases not matched to a gene: 1. The CDR3 DNA sequence: TGTGCCAGCAGCCACGGACAGGGCTATGGCTACACCTTC. Residues: CASSHGQGYGYTF.

This clonotype appeared a few times. The chain links TRBV10-3 to TRBJ1-2; no definite D call. The germline V gene has CDR1 ENHRY and CDR2 SYGVKD. The CDR3 is 13 residues long. Trimming removed 7 bases from V and 10 bases from J, with 19 bases in between. In DNA form, the CDR3 reads TGTGCCATCAAGGGCGACCTAGCGAGTGTCTACACCTTC. Protein: CAIKGDLASVYTF.

This clonotype was seen more than once but under ten times. The V and J genes are TRBV19 and TRBJ1-1; D is unclear. V lost 1 base to trimming and J lost 1 base, with 10 bases between them. This CDR3 spans 15 amino acids. Germline CDR1 LNHDA, CDR2 SQIVND (reference sequence). In DNA, the CDR3 is TGTGCCAGTAGTATAGTGCCCGTGGGGAACACTGAAGCTTTCTTT. It encodes CASSIVPVGNTEAFF.

The chain uses TRBV7-2 and TRBJ2-7, with 11 bases aligning to TRBD2. The junction had 7 bases not matched to a gene; V was cut back by 1 base and J by 8 bases. The germline CDR1 and CDR2 sequences are SGHTA and FQGNSA. The CDR3 loop spans 15 amino acids. CDR3 nucleotide sequence: TGTGCCAGCAGCTTAGTAGGTAGCGGGGGGGATAAGCAGTACTTC. Its protein is CASSLVGSGGDKQYF.

The rearrangement uses TRBV19 and TRBJ2-5; 7 bases are shared with TRBD1. The CDR3 extends over 13 amino acids. Germline V gene lookup returns CDR1 LNHDA and CDR2 SQIVND (reference sequence). V trimming: 3 bases; J trimming: 7 bases; junction bases outside the gene matches: 5. For the CDR3, the DNA is TGTGCCAGTAGTATGGGCCGGACAGGGACCCAGTACTTC. Protein product: CASSMGRTGTQYF. Supplemented by reference TRBV19 and TRBJ2-5, the full variable domain reads DGGITQSPKYLFRKEGQNVTLSCEQNLNHDAMYWYRQDPGQGLRLIYYSQIVNDFQKGDIAEGYSVSREKKESFPLTVTSAQKNPTAFYLCASSMGRTGTQYFGPGTRLLVL.

This clonotype was detected a few times. The rearrangement joins TRBV6-2 or TRBV6-3 to TRBJ2-1; D possibly corresponds to TRBD2 (8 bases). The CDR3 loop spans 15 amino acids. CDR1 and CDR2 from the germline V gene are MNHEY and SVGEGT. V shed 6 bases and J shed 7 bases, with 19 bases lying between them. The CDR3 protein is CASSPLGGGRNEQFF. The CDR3 nucleotides read TGTGCCAGCAGCCCCTTAGGGGGCGGGAGGAATGAGCAGTTCTTC.